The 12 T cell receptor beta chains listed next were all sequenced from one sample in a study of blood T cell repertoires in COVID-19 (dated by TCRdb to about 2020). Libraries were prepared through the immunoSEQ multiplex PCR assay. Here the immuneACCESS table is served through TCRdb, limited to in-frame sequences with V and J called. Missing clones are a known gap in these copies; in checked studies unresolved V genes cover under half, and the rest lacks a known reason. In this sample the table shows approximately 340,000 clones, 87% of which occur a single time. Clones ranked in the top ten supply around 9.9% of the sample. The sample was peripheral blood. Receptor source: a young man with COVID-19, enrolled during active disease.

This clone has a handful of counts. The CDR3 bases are TGCGCCAGCAGCCAGGGGGCAAGGAATTCACCCCTCCACTTT. This gives the protein CASSQGARNSPLHF. The chain uses TRBV4-3 and TRBJ1-6, with a weak D call TRBD1 (6 bases). The length of the CDR3 is 14 residues. Germline CDR1 reads LGHNA; CDR2 reads YSLEER. Trimming removed 3 bases from V and 7 bases from J, with 10 bases in between.

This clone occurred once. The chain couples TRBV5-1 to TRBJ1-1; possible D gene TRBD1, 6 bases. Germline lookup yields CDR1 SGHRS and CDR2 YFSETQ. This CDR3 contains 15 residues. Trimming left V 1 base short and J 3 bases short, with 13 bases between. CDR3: CASSLYGGPDTEAFF. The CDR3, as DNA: TGCGCCAGCAGCTTGTATGGGGGCCCAGACACTGAAGCTTTCTTT.

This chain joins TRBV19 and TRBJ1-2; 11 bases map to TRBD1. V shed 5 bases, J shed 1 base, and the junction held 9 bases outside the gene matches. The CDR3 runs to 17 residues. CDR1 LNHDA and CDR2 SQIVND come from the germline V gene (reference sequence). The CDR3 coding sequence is TGTGCCAGTAGTGCCCCAGCTGGGACAGGGGGTAACTATGGCTACACCTTC. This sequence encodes CASSAPAGTGGNYGYTF. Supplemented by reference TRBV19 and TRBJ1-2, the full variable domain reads DGGITQSPKYLFRKEGQNVTLSCEQNLNHDAMYWYRQDPGQGLRLIYYSQIVNDFQKGDIAEGYSVSREKKESFPLTVTSAQKNPTAFYLCASSAPAGTGGNYGYTFGSGTRLTVV.

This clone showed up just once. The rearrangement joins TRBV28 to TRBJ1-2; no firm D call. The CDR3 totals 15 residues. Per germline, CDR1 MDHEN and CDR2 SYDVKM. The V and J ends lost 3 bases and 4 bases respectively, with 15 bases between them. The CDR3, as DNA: TGTGCCAGCAGTTTTTTGGGTGGTAGAGGCTATGGCTACACCTTC. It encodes CASSFLGGRGYGYTF.

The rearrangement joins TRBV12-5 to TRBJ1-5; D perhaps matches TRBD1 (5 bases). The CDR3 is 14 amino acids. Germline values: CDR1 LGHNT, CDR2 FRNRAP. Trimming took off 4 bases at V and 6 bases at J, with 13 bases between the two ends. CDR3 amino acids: CASGSTIDSQPQHF. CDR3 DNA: TGTGCTAGTGGTTCAACCATTGACAGTCAGCCCCAGCATTTT.

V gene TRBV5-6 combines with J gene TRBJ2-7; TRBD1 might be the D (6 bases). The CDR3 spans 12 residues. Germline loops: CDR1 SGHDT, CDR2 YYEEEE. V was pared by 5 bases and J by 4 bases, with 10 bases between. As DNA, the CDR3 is TGTGCCAGCAGAGGGGGTCTATACGAGCAGTACTTC. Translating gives CASRGGLYEQYF.

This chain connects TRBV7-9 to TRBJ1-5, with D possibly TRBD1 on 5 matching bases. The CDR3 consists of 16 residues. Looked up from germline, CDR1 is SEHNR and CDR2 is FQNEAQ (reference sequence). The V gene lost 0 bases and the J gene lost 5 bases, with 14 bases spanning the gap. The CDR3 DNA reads TGTGCCAGCAGCTTAGCCACAGGACTAGGCCATCAGCCCCAGCATTTT. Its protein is CASSLATGLGHQPQHF.

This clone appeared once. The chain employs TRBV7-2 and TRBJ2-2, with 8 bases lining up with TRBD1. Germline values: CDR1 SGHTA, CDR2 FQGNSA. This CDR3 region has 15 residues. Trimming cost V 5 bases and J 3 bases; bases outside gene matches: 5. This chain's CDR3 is CASSPRGLDTGELFF. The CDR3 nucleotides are TGTGCCAGCAGCCCCAGGGGGCTAGACACCGGGGAGCTGTTTTTT.

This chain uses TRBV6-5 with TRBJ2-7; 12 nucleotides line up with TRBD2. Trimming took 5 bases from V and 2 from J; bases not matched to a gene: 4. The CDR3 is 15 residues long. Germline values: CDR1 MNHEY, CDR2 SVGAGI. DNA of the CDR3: TGTGCCAGCAGTCCACCTAGCGGGGGGGCCTACGAGCAGTACTTC. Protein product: CASSPPSGGAYEQYF.

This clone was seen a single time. DNA of the CDR3: TGTGCCATCAGTGAGTCGGGGCGGTATAGCAATCAGCCCCAGCATTTT. Translation: CAISESGRYSNQPQHF. This chain joins TRBV10-3 and TRBJ1-5, with D possibly TRBD1 on 5 matching bases. Trimming stripped 0 bases from V and 0 bases from J, with 9 bases between. Germline CDR1 and CDR2: ENHRY and SYGVKD. The CDR3 totals 16 residues.

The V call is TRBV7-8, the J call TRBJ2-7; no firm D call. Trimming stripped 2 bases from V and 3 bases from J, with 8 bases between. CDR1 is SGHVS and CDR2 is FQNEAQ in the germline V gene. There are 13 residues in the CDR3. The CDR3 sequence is CASSLWADYEQYF. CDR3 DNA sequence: TGTGCCAGCAGCTTATGGGCAGACTACGAGCAGTACTTC. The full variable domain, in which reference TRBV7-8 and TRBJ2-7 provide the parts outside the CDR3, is GAGVSQSPRYKVAKRGQDVALRCDPISGHVSLFWYQQALGQGPEFLTYFQNEAQLDKSGLPSDRFFAERPEGSVSTLKIQRTQQEDSAVYLCASSLWADYEQYFGPGTRLTVT.

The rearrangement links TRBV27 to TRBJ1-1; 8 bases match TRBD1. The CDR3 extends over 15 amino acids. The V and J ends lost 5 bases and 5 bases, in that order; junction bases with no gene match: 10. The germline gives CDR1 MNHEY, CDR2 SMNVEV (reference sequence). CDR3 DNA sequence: TGTGCCAGCAGTATTGACAGGGGAGGAGGAACTGAAGCTTTCTTT. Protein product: CASSIDRGGGTEAFF.